The 2 T cell receptor beta chains in this list originate from one sample, sequenced in a study of T-cell reconstitution after alpha-beta-depleted transplantation in children. Unique molecular identifiers were used to barcode this TCRbeta library. Each CDR3 protein is one row after TCRdb ran MiXCR on the PCR reads. In the table there are about 240,000 distinct CDR3 sequences, more than 10% of which are singletons. The source material was PBMCs from the stem cell graft donor, sampled from the stem cell graft. Receptors were obtained from a human donor who donated a stem cell graft to a child with acute lymphoblastic leukemia.

In this sample, this clonotype turned up many times. Here the CDR3 DNA reads TGTGCCAGCAGCCAAGATCGAAAAGATACGCAGTATTTT. This sequence encodes CASSQDRKDTQYF. This sequence joins TRBV4-2 and TRBJ2-3; D remains ambiguous. This CDR3 contains 13 residues. Germline CDR1 reads LGHNA; CDR2 reads YNFKEQ. V lost 0 bases and J 5 bases, leaving 6 bases between the germline ends.

This clonotype was counted ten times or more. V and J are TRBV5-1 and TRBJ1-2; D not resolved. Between the trimmed V and J ends, which lost 4 bases and 5 bases, there was a span of 18 bases. The CDR3 consists of 15 residues. CDR1 and CDR2 (germline): SGHRS, YFSETQ. The CDR3 here is CASSTHGTSLYGYTF. The CDR3, as DNA: TGCGCCAGCAGCACACACGGAACTTCCTTATATGGCTACACCTTC.